The clone carrying this TCR beta chain was detected ten times or more. The data are from a study of CD8 T cells in ankylosing spondylitis. This CDR3 has 15 amino acids. V was pared by 3 bases and J by 4 bases, with 16 bases between. Germline values: CDR1 SQVTM, CDR2 ANQGSEA. TCRdb reprocessed the 5' RACE reads via MiXCR and lists one record per CDR3 protein. The data contain fewer than 200,000 distinct CDR3 sequences, approximately 10% of them singletons. The sequence came from a female donor with ankylosing spondylitis or in good health (not recorded which). This rearrangement joins TRBV29-1 to TRBJ2-1, with D unresolved. Sequenced material: blood, either unsorted or a sorted T cell fraction (not recorded which). CDR3 sequence reads: CSVEEAHRLYNEQFF. Written as DNA, the CDR3 is TGCAGCGTTGAGGAAGCGCATAGGTTATACAATGAGCAGTTCTTC.